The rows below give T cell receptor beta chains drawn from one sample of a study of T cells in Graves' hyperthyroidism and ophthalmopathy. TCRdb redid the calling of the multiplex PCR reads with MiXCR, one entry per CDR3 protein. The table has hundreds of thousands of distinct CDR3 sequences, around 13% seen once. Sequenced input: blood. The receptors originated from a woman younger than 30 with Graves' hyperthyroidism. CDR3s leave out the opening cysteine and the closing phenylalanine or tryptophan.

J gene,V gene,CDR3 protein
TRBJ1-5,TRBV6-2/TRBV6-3,ASRTELDSDYSNQPQH
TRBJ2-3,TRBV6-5,ASSYSLIYSTDTQY
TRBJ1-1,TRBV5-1,ASSFPSAEAF
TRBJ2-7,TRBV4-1,ASSQESSGIESAFYEQY
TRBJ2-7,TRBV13,ASSSDRAFYEQY
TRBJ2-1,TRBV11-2,ASSVPGLAGGSSYNEQF
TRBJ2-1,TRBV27,ASSLLLLAGAVNEQF
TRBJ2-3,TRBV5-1,ASSPEASGRYGDTQY
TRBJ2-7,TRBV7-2,ASSLGRLQY
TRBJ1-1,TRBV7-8,ASSSRLGQDRNTEAF
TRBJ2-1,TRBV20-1,SASRGVGSYNEQF